The T cell receptor beta chain under discussion was sequenced for a study of PD-1 blockade in mismatch repair-deficient tumors. Across the whole study: Patients had approximately 11 mismatch repair-deficient cancer types, all previously treated and progressing. Study findings and constraints: After pembrolizumab, tumor-resident clones rose rapidly, then generally contracted before radiologic responses.

Only in-frame clones appear in the TCRdb table, and some are missing; sequencing was by immunoSEQ multiplex PCR. The sample records about 24,000 clones, 83% being singletons. Points on this clone: The antigen remains undetermined.

Source: peripheral blood, taken 12 weeks after starting pembrolizumab. The sequence came from an adult with mismatch repair-deficient cancer.

The CDR3 nucleotides read TGTGCCAGCAGCTTCGGGGAGAACGAGCAGTACTTC. Amino acids: CASSFGENEQYF. The V gene is TRBV7-9, the J gene TRBJ2-7; TRBD2 is a possible D gene (5 bases). CDR1 SEHNR and CDR2 FQNEAQ come from the germline V gene (reference sequence). V was shortened by 3 bases and J by 5 bases, with 8 bases between the two germline ends. The CDR3 totals 12 residues.